The clone carrying this T cell receptor beta chain was counted at least ten times. The CDR3 has 15 residues. V shed 4 bases, J shed 4 bases, and the junction held 9 bases outside the gene matches. The V gene's germline CDR1 is SGHKS and CDR2 YYEKEE (reference sequence). Assay: immunoSEQ multiplex PCR; the TCRdb copy retains only in-frame clones and omits some. The data contain under 1,100,000 clones, roughly 70% of them seen just once; the ten biggest clones take up about 1.5%. This record comes from a study of shared clonotypes between healthy human individuals. The V call is TRBV5-5, the J call TRBJ1-2; 8 nucleotides align to TRBD1. Sequencing was carried out using memory CD4+ T cells sorted from blood. Subset: CD45RA-negative fraction. The receptor comes from a young man in good health. The CDR3 DNA follows: TGTGCCAGCAGCCGATCGACAGGGGAACTCTATGGCTACACCTTC. Translated: CASSRSTGELYGYTF.